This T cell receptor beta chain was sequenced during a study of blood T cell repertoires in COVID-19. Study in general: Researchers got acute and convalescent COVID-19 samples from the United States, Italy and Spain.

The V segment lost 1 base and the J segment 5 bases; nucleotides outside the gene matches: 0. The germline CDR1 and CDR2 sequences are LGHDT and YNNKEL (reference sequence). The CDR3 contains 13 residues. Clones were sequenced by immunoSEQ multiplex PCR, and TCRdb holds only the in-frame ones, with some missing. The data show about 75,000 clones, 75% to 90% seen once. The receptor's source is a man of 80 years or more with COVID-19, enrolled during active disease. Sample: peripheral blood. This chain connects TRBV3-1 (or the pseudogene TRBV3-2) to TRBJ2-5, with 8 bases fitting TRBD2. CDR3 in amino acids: CASSQVAGETQYF. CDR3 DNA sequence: TGTGCCAGCAGCCAAGTAGCGGGGGAGACCCAGTACTTC.